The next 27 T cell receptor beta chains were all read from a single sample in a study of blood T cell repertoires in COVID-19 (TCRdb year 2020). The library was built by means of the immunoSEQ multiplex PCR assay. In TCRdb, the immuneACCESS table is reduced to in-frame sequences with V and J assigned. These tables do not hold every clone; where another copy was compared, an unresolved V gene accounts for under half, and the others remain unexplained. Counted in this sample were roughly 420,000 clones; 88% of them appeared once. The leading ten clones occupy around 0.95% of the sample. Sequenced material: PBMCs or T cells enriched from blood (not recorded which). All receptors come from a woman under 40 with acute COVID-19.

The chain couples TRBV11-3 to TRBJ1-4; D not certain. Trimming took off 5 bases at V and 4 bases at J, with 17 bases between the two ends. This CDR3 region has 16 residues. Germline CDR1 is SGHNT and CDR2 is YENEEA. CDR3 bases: TGTGCCAGCAGCCCCCCAGTTATTCGTTATAATGAAAAACTGTTTTTT. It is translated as CASSPPVIRYNEKLFF.

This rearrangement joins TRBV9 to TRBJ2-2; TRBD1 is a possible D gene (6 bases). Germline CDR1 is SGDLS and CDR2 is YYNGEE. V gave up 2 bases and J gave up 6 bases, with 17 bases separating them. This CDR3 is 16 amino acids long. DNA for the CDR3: TGTGCCAGCAGCGTTCGAGCATGGGACATCGCCGGGGAGCTGTTTTTT. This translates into CASSVRAWDIAGELFF. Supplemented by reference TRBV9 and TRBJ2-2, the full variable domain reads DSGVTQTPKHLITATGQRVTLRCSPRSGDLSVYWYQQSLDQGLQFLIQYYNGEERAKGNILERFSAQQFPDLHSELNLSSLELGDSALYFCASSVRAWDIAGELFFGEGSRLTVL.

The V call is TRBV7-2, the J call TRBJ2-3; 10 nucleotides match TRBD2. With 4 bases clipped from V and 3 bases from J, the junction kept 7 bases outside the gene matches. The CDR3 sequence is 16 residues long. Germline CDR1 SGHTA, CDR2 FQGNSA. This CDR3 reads CASSSQRGGLTDTQYF. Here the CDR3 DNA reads TGTGCCAGCAGCTCACAGCGGGGGGGCCTGACAGATACGCAGTATTTT.

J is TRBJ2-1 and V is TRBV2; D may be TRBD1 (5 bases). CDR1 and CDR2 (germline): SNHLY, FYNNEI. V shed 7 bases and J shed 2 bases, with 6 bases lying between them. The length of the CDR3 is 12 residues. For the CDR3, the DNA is TGTGCCAGCATGACAGCCTACAATGAGCAGTTCTTC. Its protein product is CASMTAYNEQFF.

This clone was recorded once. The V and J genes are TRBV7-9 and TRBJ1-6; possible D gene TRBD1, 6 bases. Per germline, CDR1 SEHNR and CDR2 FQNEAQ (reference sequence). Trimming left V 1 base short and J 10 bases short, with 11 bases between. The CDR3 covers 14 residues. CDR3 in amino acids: CASSLVQGRSPLHF. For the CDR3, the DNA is TGTGCCAGCAGCTTAGTGCAGGGGCGCTCACCCCTCCACTTT.

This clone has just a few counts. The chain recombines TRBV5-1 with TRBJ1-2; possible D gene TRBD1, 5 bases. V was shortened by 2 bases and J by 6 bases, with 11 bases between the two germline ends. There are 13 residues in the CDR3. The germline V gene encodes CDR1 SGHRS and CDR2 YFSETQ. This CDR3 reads CASSFQGRDGYTF. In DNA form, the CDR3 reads TGCGCCAGCAGCTTTCAGGGTAGAGATGGCTACACCTTC.

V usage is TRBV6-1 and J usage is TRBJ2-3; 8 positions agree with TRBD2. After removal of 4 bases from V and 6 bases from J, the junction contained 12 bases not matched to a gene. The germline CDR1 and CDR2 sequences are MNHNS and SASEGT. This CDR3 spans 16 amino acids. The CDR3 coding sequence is TGTGCCAGCAGTGCCCGACGGGGGGGTAATGGGGATACGCAGTATTTT. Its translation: CASSARRGGNGDTQYF.

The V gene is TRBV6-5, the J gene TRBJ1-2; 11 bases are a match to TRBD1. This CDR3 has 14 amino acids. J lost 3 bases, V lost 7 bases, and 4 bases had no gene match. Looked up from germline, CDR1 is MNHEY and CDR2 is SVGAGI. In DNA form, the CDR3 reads TGTGCCAGCACTCGGACAGGGGGCTACTATGGCTACACCTTC. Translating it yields CASTRTGGYYGYTF.

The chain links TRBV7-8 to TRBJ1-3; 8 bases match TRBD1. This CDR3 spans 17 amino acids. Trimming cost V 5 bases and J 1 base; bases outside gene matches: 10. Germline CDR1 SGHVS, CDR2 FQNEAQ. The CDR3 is CASSARQGTTSGNTIYF. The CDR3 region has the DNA TGTGCCAGCAGCGCCCGACAGGGGACGACTTCTGGAAACACCATATATTTT.

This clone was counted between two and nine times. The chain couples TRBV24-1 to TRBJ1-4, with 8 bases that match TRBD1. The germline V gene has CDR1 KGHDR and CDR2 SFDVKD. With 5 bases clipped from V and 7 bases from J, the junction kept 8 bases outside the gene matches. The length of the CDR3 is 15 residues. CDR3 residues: CATSGGGQETEKLFF. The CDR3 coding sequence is TGTGCCACCAGTGGGGGGGGACAGGAGACTGAAAAACTGTTTTTT.

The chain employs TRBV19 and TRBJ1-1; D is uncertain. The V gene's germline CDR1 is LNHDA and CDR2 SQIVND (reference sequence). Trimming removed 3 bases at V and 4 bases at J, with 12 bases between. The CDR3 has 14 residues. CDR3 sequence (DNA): TGTGCCAGTAGTATTACCGGGGTTGGCACTGAAGCTTTCTTT. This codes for CASSITGVGTEAFF.

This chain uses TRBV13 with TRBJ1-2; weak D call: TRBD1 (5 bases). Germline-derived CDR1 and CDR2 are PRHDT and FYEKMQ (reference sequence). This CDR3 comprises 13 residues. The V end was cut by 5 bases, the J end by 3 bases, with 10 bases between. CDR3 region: CASSETVDYGYTF. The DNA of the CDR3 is TGTGCCAGCAGCGAGACAGTCGACTATGGCTACACCTTC.

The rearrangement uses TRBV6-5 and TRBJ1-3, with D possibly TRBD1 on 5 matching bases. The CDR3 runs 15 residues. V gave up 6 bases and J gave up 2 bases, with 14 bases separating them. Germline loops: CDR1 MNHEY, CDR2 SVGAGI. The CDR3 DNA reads TGTGCCAGCAGGAATCAACAGGTTACTGGAAACACCATATATTTT. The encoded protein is CASRNQQVTGNTIYF.

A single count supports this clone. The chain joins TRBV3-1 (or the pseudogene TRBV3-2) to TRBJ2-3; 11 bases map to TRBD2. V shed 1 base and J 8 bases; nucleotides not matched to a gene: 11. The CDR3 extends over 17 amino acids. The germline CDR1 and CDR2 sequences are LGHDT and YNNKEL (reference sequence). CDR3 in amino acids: CASSQGSGSGGGVTQYF. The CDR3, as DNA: TGTGCCAGCAGCCAAGGTTCGGGTAGCGGGGGGGGCGTTACGCAGTATTTT.

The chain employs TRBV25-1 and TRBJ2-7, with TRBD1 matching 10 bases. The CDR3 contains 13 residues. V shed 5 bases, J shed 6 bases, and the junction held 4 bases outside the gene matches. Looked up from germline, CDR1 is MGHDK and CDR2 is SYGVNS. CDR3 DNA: TGTGCCAGCAGTTACGGGACAGGGGCCGAGCAGTACTTC. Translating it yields CASSYGTGAEQYF.

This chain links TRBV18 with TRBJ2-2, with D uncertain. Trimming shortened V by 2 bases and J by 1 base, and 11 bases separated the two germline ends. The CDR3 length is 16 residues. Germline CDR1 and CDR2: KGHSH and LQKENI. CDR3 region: CASSPSPRKNTGELFF. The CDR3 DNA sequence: TGTGCCAGCTCACCATCCCCGAGAAAGAACACCGGGGAGCTGTTTTTT.

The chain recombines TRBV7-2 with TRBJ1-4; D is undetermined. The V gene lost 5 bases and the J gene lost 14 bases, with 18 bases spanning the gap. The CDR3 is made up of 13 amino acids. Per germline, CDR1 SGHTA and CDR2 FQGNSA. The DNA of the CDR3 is TGTGCCAGCAGCCTGGGCAGCTCACGTAGGCTGTTTTTT. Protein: CASSLGSSRRLFF.

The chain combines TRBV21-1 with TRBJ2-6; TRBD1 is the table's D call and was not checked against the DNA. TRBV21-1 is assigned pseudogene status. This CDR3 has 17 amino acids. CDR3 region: CASSGRQGPTGANVLTF. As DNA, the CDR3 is TGTGCCAGCAGCGGCCGACAGGGCCCGACTGGGGCCAACGTCCTGACTTTC.

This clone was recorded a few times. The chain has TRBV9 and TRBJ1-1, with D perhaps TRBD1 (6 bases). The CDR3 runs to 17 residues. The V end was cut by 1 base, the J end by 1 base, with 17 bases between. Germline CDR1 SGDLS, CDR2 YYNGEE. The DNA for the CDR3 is TGTGCCAGCAGCGTAACAGGCGATCAGGGGCCGAACACTGAAGCTTTCTTT. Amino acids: CASSVTGDQGPNTEAFF.

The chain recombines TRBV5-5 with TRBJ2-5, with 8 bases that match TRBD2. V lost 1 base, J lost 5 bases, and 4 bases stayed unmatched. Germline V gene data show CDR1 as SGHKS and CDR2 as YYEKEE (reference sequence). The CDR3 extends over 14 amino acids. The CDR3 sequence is CASSLTSGQETQYF. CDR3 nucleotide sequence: TGTGCCAGCAGCTTGACTAGCGGACAGGAGACCCAGTACTTC. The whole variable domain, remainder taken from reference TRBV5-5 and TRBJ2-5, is DAGVTQSPTHLIKTRGQQVTLRCSPISGHKSVSWYQQVLGQGPQFIFQYYEKEERGRGNFPDRFSARQFPNYSSELNVNALLLGDSALYLCASSLTSGQETQYFGPGTRLLVL.

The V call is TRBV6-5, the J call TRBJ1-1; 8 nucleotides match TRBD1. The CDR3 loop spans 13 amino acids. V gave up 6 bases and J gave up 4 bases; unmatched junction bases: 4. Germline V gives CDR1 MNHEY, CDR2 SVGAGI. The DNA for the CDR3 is TGTGCCAGCAGCCGTACAGGGGGCACTGAAGCTTTCTTT. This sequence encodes CASSRTGGTEAFF.

CDR3 in DNA: TGTGCCAGCAGTCACAGGGGGAACACTGAAGCTTTCTTT. Translated, it gives CASSHRGNTEAFF. The chain is built from TRBV28 and TRBJ1-1, with 7 nucleotides matching TRBD1. Germline V gene data show CDR1 as MDHEN and CDR2 as SYDVKM. This CDR3 spans 13 amino acids. The ends lost 5 bases at V and 1 base at J; junction bases unmatched: 1.

CDR3 amino acids: CASSMGRETQYF. The CDR3, as DNA: TGTGCCAGTAGTATGGGCAGAGAGACCCAGTACTTC. The chain recombines TRBV19 with TRBJ2-5, with D hard to call. CDR3 length: 12 amino acids. Between the trimmed V and J ends, which lost 3 bases and 4 bases, there was a span of 6 bases. Germline V lookup: CDR1 LNHDA, CDR2 SQIVND (reference sequence).

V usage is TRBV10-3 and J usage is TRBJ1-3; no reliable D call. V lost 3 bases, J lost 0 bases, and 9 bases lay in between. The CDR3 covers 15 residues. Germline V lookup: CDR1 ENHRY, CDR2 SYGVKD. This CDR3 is CAISDQRASGNTIYF. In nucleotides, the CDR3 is TGTGCCATCAGTGACCAGAGGGCCTCTGGAAACACCATATATTTT.

The CDR3 sequence is CASSQEQGASYEQYF. Here the CDR3 DNA reads TGTGCCAGCAGTCAGGAACAGGGGGCCTCCTACGAGCAGTACTTC. The chain links TRBV6-4 to TRBJ2-7, with 9 bases matching TRBD1. V shed 5 bases and J 0 bases; nucleotides not matched to a gene: 5. This CDR3 has 15 amino acids. In germline, CDR1 is MRHNA, CDR2 SNTAGT.

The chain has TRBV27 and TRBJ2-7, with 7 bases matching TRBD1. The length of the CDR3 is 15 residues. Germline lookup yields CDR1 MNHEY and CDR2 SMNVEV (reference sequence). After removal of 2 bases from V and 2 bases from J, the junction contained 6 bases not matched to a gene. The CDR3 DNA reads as TGTGCCAGCAGTTTAGGTCCCCAGGGGGCCTACGAGCAGTACTTC. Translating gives CASSLGPQGAYEQYF.

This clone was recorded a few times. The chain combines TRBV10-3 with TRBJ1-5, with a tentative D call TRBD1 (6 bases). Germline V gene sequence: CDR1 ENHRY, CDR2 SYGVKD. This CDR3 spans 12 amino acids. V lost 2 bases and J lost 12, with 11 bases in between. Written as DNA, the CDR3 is TGTGCCATCAGTGAGAACAGGGAATACCAGCATTTT. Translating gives CAISENREYQHF.